The source of this T cell receptor (beta chain) is a study of identical twins. Using its own MiXCR run on the 5' RACE reads, TCRdb lists one record per CDR3 protein. The top ten hold around 3.2% of the sample, which has approximately 590,000 distinct CDR3 sequences, 9% to 10% seen once. Donors uniformly comprised healthy Caucasians. This CDR3 is 14 amino acids long. The ends were cut back, 10 bases at V and 5 bases at J, with 20 bases in the middle. Germline V gene lookup returns CDR1 MNHNS and CDR2 SASEGT. These same records also appear under a second study, on yellow fever vaccine responses in identical twins.

The clonotype was recovered from a woman under 30 in good health. This chain links TRBV6-1 with TRBJ1-1, with D possibly matching TRBD1 (6 bases). Source material: PBMCs. CDR3 sequence reads: CATFGQKSNTEAFF. Here the CDR3 DNA reads TGTGCCACCTTCGGACAGAAAAGTAATACTGAAGCTTTCTTT.